This paragraph reports one T cell receptor (beta chain). Its antigen is currently unknown. With 5 bases clipped from V and 0 bases from J, the junction kept 5 bases outside the gene matches. Germline V CDR1 and CDR2: SGHNT, YYREEE (reference sequence). The CDR3 is made up of 15 amino acids. The sample belongs to a study of shared clonotypes between healthy human individuals. Study-level results: With several donors compared, around 5% of naive CD4 clonotypes were shared. In general, naive subsets displayed greater estimated richness than memory subsets did.

The assay ran at deep level. In the original analysis: Sequence data from immunoSEQ were junction-only and lacked quality scores; consequently, filtering differed. Data came from immunoSEQ multiplex PCR; TCRdb stores just in-frame clones and leaves some out. For V, J and clone size, that table is used; D and trimming come from the DNA. The sample includes more than 400,000 clones, about 95% seen only once; the top ten take about 0.057%. Sequencing input: naive CD4+ T cells sorted from blood. Subset given: CD45RA+ positively selected. This sequence was found in a woman aged 25-40 years in good health. J is TRBJ2-7 and V is TRBV5-4; 10 bases line up with TRBD2. The chain's CDR3 is CASRSGTSVSYEQYF. The CDR3 nucleotides are TGTGCCAGCAGGTCCGGGACTAGCGTCTCCTACGAGCAGTACTTC.